A single sample is the source of the 15 T cell receptor beta chains below, sequenced in a study of control samples from healthy donors and cancer patients. TCRdb's table, derived via immunoSEQ multiplex PCR, lists solely in-frame clones and lacks some. The sample has approximately 150,000 clones; more than 90% are singletons. The sequencing input was blood. These receptors came from a woman in her forties in good health.

This chain uses TRBV29-1 with TRBJ2-7; D is possibly TRBD1 (6 bases). This CDR3 comprises 14 residues. Trimming cost V 7 bases and J 2 bases, with 18 bases left between them. Germline loops: CDR1 SQVTM, CDR2 ANQGSEA. For the CDR3, the DNA is TGCAGCGCCGGAAAAGGACAGTCTACCTACGAGCAGTACTTC. Translated, it gives CSAGKGQSTYEQYF.

The V call is TRBV7-3, the J call TRBJ2-1; TRBD2 aligns across 7 bases. Germline V gene sequence: CDR1 SGHTA, CDR2 FQGTGA. The CDR3 is made up of 17 amino acids. V trimming: 1 base; J trimming: 5 bases; junction bases outside the gene matches: 11. CDR3 in amino acids: CASSLRSPAGPNNEQFF. In nucleotides, the CDR3 is TGTGCCAGCAGCTTAAGGTCCCCAGCGGGGCCTAACAATGAGCAGTTCTTC. The full variable domain, with the rest looked up from reference TRBV7-3 and TRBJ2-1, is GAGVSQTPSNKVTEKGKYVELRCDPISGHTALYWYRQSLGQGPEFLIYFQGTGAADDSGLPNDRFFAVRPEGSVSTLKIQRTERGDSAVYLCASSLRSPAGPNNEQFFGPGTRLTVL.

The V call is TRBV19, the J call TRBJ1-5; perhaps TRBD1 as D (5 bases). Germline assignment: CDR1 LNHDA and CDR2 SQIVND (reference sequence). There are 15 residues in the CDR3. Trimming left V 3 bases short and J 1 base short, with 10 bases between. The CDR3 DNA is TGTGCCAGTAGTATGGGGGTCGCGAGCAATCAGCCCCAGCATTTT. This encodes CASSMGVASNQPQHF.

The chain combines TRBV6-6 with TRBJ2-1; the D is unclear. The ends were cut back, 2 bases at V and 6 bases at J, with 11 bases in the middle. Per the germline V gene, CDR1 is MNHNY and CDR2 is SVGAGI (reference sequence). The CDR3 has 14 residues. CDR3 sequence: CASSYPGDRNEQFF. The CDR3 bases are TGTGCCAGCAGTTACCCTGGAGATCGCAATGAGCAGTTCTTC.

V gene TRBV12-3 or TRBV12-4 combines with J gene TRBJ2-7; the D call may be TRBD1 or TRBD2 (5 bases each). The V gene lost 6 bases and the J gene lost 2 bases, with 8 bases spanning the gap. This CDR3 is built from 12 residues. CDR3 residues: CASSGATYEQYF. DNA of the CDR3: TGTGCCAGCAGCGGGGCCACCTACGAGCAGTACTTC.

The rearrangement uses TRBV30 and TRBJ1-4; D unresolved. The V end lost 0 bases, the J end lost 5 bases, and 13 bases lay between the germline ends. Germline V gene lookup returns CDR1 GTSNPN and CDR2 SVGIG (reference sequence). This CDR3 contains 15 residues. The CDR3 loop reads CAWSVLGTENEKLFF. The DNA of the CDR3 is TGTGCCTGGAGTGTACTAGGTACCGAAAATGAAAAACTGTTTTTT.

The chain combines TRBV3-1 (or the pseudogene TRBV3-2) with TRBJ1-3, with unresolved D. V shed 1 base and J shed 3 bases, with 16 bases lying between them. The CDR3 sequence is 17 residues long. The germline V gene encodes CDR1 LGHDT and CDR2 YNNKEL (reference sequence). CDR3 sequence: CASSQAAAYIDGNTIYF. The CDR3 DNA reads as TGTGCCAGCAGCCAAGCGGCGGCTTATATAGATGGAAACACCATATATTTT.

V usage is TRBV12-5 and J usage is TRBJ2-3; unclear D gene. Germline CDR1 is LGHNT and CDR2 is FRNRAP. The CDR3 covers 14 residues. Trimming cost V 2 bases and J 0 bases, with 6 bases left between them. The CDR3 sequence is CASGLYKSTDTQYF. In DNA form, the CDR3 reads TGTGCTAGTGGTTTGTACAAAAGCACAGATACGCAGTATTTT. The entire variable domain, with the rest obtained from reference TRBV12-5 and TRBJ2-3, is as follows: DARVTQTPRHKVTEMGQEVTMRCQPILGHNTVFWYRQTMMQGLELLAYFRNRAPLDDSGMPKDRFSAEMPDATLATLKIQPSEPRDSAVYFCASGLYKSTDTQYFGPGTRLTVL.

The J gene is TRBJ1-1, the V gene TRBV3-1 (or the pseudogene TRBV3-2); D gene uncertain. Deletions cut 1 base from V and 10 bases from J, with 13 bases between. Germline CDR1 LGHDT, CDR2 YNNKEL (reference sequence). The CDR3 is made up of 13 amino acids. CDR3 loop: CASSQGASTGAFF. The CDR3 DNA sequence: TGTGCCAGCAGCCAAGGAGCCTCCACCGGAGCTTTCTTT.

The chain has TRBV20-1 and TRBJ1-5; no firm D call. The CDR3 runs to 11 residues. Looked up from germline, CDR1 is DFQATT and CDR2 is SNEGSKA (reference sequence). The V and J ends lost 2 bases and 10 bases respectively, with 9 bases between them. The CDR3 region has the DNA TGCAGTGCTAGACTAGAGGGTCCCCAGCATTTT. Protein sequence: CSARLEGPQHF.

A remark on this clone: The conserved phenylalanine or tryptophan is not found at the CDR3 terminus, so this likely reflects a read error. Because the CDR3's place on the DNA is in doubt, the DNA is left out and the CDR3 is given as listed by TCRdb. This rearrangement joins TRBV11-2 to TRBJ2-7; the DNA was not used to check the table's D call, TRBD2. The CDR3 is made up of 9 amino acids, end residues included. Germline CDR1 reads SGHAT; CDR2 reads FQNNGV. CDR3 sequence reads: CASSLPTAP.

V gene TRBV3-1 (or the pseudogene TRBV3-2) combines with J gene TRBJ1-4; D may be TRBD1 (6 bases). This CDR3 has 15 residues. Germline values: CDR1 LGHDT, CDR2 YNNKEL (reference sequence). V was cut by 5 bases and J by 0 bases, with 10 bases left in between. The chain's CDR3 is CASSITGSTNEKLFF. In DNA form, the CDR3 reads TGTGCCAGCAGCATTACAGGGTCAACTAATGAAAAACTGTTTTTT.

CDR3 region: CASGTGTEGSKEKLFF. In DNA, the CDR3 is TGCGCCAGCGGAACCGGGACAGAGGGTTCGAAGGAAAAACTGTTTTTT. V is TRBV10-1 and J is TRBJ1-4; 7 nucleotides agree with TRBD1. The CDR3 is 16 residues long. The germline gives CDR1 WNHNN, CDR2 SYGVQD (reference sequence). The V gene end was trimmed by 8 bases and the J gene end by 8 bases; junction bases not matched to a gene: 17.

The V and J genes are TRBV6-5 and TRBJ1-4; a possible D gene is TRBD1 (5 bases). CDR1 MNHEY and CDR2 SVGAGI come from the germline V gene. V lost 6 bases and J lost 5, with 13 bases in between. The length of the CDR3 is 14 residues. The DNA of the CDR3 is TGTGCCAGCAGATACCAGGGCCTCAATGAAAAACTGTTTTTT. Translation gives CASRYQGLNEKLFF.

This clone was detected once. The chain combines TRBV13 with TRBJ1-6; D is unresolved. Germline V lookup: CDR1 PRHDT, CDR2 FYEKMQ (reference sequence). This CDR3 spans 12 amino acids. V was clipped by 3 bases and J by 6 bases, with 3 bases between them. CDR3 DNA: TGTGCCAGCAGCTTGGTTAATTCACCCCTCCACTTT. This translates into CASSLVNSPLHF.